This is a list of T cell receptor beta chains from one sample in a study of T-cell memory formation after mild COVID-19. TCRdb fed the 5' RACE reads into MiXCR, producing one record per CDR3 protein. The sample shows 450,000 to 650,000 distinct CDR3 sequences, just over 20% of them seen only once. Material for sequencing was PBMCs or a T cell subset sorted from them (not recorded which). Receptor source: an adult woman who had mild COVID-19 (a few samples of this study predate the infection). Cell type and time point are not known. Both conserved end residues are part of each CDR3. D genes are given only for firm matches. Not every row has a clone size; where given, it reads once, few, many or a size class.

size	V	D	J	length	DNA	CDR3
.	TRBV7-8	.	TRBJ2-4	16	TGTGCCAGCAGCTTATACGACAGCCAAGCCAAAAACATTCAGTACTTC	CASSLYDSQAKNIQYF
once	TRBV12-3/TRBV12-4	TRBD2	TRBJ2-2	16	TGTGCCAGCAGGGGAACCGGGACTAGCGGCACCGGGGAGCTGTTTTTT	CASRGTGTSGTGELFF
.	TRBV30	.	TRBJ2-1	13	TGTGCCTGGGGGCTACAGGGTCTCAATGAGCAGTTCTTC	CAWGLQGLNEQFF
.	TRBV9	TRBD2	TRBJ2-3	14	TGTGCCAGCAGCCCTCATCCGGGGGGAGATACGCAGTATTTT	CASSPHPGGDTQYF
.	TRBV5-1	.	TRBJ2-7	14	TGCGCCAGCAGCTTGGCGGCAGCGGACTACGAGCAGTACTTC	CASSLAAADYEQYF
few	TRBV5-1	TRBD2	TRBJ2-5	16	TGCGCCAGCAGCGAGCCGAGGACTAGCGGGAGTAAGACCCAGTACTTC	CASSEPRTSGSKTQYF
few	TRBV7-2	TRBD2	TRBJ2-7	15	TGTGCCAGCAGCCCCGGGACTAGCGGGCGGGCCGGAAAGTACTTC	CASSPGTSGRAGKYF
few	TRBV2	TRBD1	TRBJ2-5	13	TGTGCCAGCAGCCGACAGGGGAGGGAGACCCAGTACTTC	CASSRQGRETQYF
many	TRBV7-2	.	TRBJ1-1	13	TGTGCCAGCAGCTTAACCCCGAACACTGAAGCTTTCTTT	CASSLTPNTEAFF
many	TRBV29-1	TRBD2	TRBJ2-1	14	TGCAGCGTCGGACTAGCGGGAAGATACAATGAGCAGTTCTTC	CSVGLAGRYNEQFF
.	TRBV12-3/TRBV12-4	.	TRBJ2-3	12	TGTGCCAGCAGTTCAAAGGGAGATACGCAGTATTTT	CASSSKGDTQYF
.	TRBV15	.	TRBJ2-7	16	TGTGCCACCAGCAGAGATCTCGGACGGTCCTCCTACGAGCAGTACTTC	CATSRDLGRSSYEQYF
.	TRBV2	.	TRBJ1-1	14	TGTGCCAGCAAAATTACAGGGTGGGACACTGAAGCTTTCTTT	CASKITGWDTEAFF
few	TRBV20-1	TRBD1	TRBJ1-2	15	TGCAGTGCCTCGCTTCGACAGGGGGCTGCTGGTGGCTACACCTTC	CSASLRQGAAGGYTF
few	TRBV28	.	TRBJ1-2	15	TGTGCCAGCAGCTTTGCGACAGCTCCTAACTATGGCTACACCTTC	CASSFATAPNYGYTF
few	TRBV12-3/TRBV12-4	TRBD1	TRBJ2-5	16	TGTGCCAGCAGTTTTTGGGCAGGGGGCCCACAAGAGACCCAGTACTTC	CASSFWAGGPQETQYF
.	TRBV5-1	.	TRBJ2-5	17	TGCGCCAGCAGCCCGGGAGTTCCGGCGGGGAACCAAGAGACCCAGTACTTC	CASSPGVPAGNQETQYF
few	TRBV20-1	TRBD1	TRBJ2-7	16	TGCAGTGCTAGAGATAGCCGATTGACAGGGGACTACGAGCAGTACTTC	CSARDSRLTGDYEQYF
.	TRBV2	.	TRBJ2-1	15	TGTGCCATCCGCGGCGGGACGTTTTCCTACAATGAGCAGTTCTTC	CAIRGGTFSYNEQFF
few	TRBV5-5	.	TRBJ2-7	16	TGTGCCAGCAGCTTGGCCTCACTGGAATTTCCCTACGAGCAGTACTTC	CASSLASLEFPYEQYF
.	TRBV7-2	TRBD1	TRBJ2-5	16	TGTGCCAGCAGCTCCCCCTGGCAGGGGGCTCGGGAGACCCAGTACTTC	CASSSPWQGARETQYF
.	TRBV3-1	TRBD1	TRBJ1-4	15	TGTGCCAGCAGAAATACAGGGGGCTCTAATGAAAAACTGTTTTTT	CASRNTGGSNEKLFF
few	TRBV5-1	TRBD2	TRBJ2-1	14	TGCGCCAGCAGGATAGCGGGGGACACAAGGGAGCAGTTCTTC	CASRIAGDTREQFF
.	TRBV6-5	.	TRBJ2-1	16	TGTGCCAGCAGTTATTTTGAGGGCACGGTAGAGGATGAGCAGTTCTTC	CASSYFEGTVEDEQFF
few	TRBV20-1	TRBD1	TRBJ1-5	15	TGCAGTGCTGCGAAACCCGGGACAGTTAATCAGCCCCAGCATTTT	CSAAKPGTVNQPQHF
.	TRBV9	TRBD2	TRBJ2-7	17	TGTGCGACACACGGACTAGCGGGAGTAGCGGTGGGGAACGAGCAGTACTTC	CATHGLAGVAVGNEQYF
few	TRBV7-3	.	TRBJ2-3	15	TGTGCCAGCAGCTTGTGGGGCCTAAGCACAGATACGCAGTATTTT	CASSLWGLSTDTQYF
few	TRBV19	.	TRBJ2-1	15	TGTGCCAGTAGTTCATGGGAGTCGAGCGGCGATGAGCAGTTCTTC	CASSSWESSGDEQFF
.	TRBV10-3	.	TRBJ2-3	16	TGTGCCATCAGTGAGTCGTGGACAGCTGCCACATATACGCAGTATTTT	CAISESWTAATYTQYF
.	TRBV9	.	TRBJ2-3	12	TGTGCCAGCAGCGCCCTGACGAATACGCAGTATTTT	CASSALTNTQYF
.	TRBV7-6	.	TRBJ2-3	15	TGTGCCAGCAGCTTAGGGGCCAGTAACACAGATACGCAGTATTTT	CASSLGASNTDTQYF
few	TRBV4-2	TRBD1	TRBJ1-1	13	TGTGCCAGCAGCCCCGACTCGGACAGGATAACTTTCTTT	CASSPDSDRITFF
.	TRBV3-1	.	TRBJ1-2	12	TGTGCCAGCAGCCAAGGACTTCATGGCTACACCTTC	CASSQGLHGYTF
many	TRBV5-1	.	TRBJ2-5	14	TGCGCCAGCAGCGCCGGGACTGCAAAAGAGACCCAGTACTTC	CASSAGTAKETQYF
few	TRBV7-8	TRBD2	TRBJ2-7	16	TGTGCCAGCAGCTCACCACTAGCGGTTACTACCTACGAGCAGTACTTC	CASSSPLAVTTYEQYF
many	TRBV20-1	TRBD1	TRBJ1-1	11	TGCAGGGTGACAGGGGGCACTGAAGCTTTCTTT	CRVTGGTEAFF
few	TRBV5-1	.	TRBJ1-1	14	TGCGCCAGCAGCTTGAGGGGAACGTACACTGAAGCTTTCTTT	CASSLRGTYTEAFF
.	TRBV4-1	.	TRBJ1-1	17	TGCGCCAGCAGCCAAGATCGTTCCGGAAACCGTGGGACTGAAGCTTTCTTT	CASSQDRSGNRGTEAFF
.	TRBV18	TRBD1	TRBJ1-6	16	TGTGCCAGCTCACCACGGGACAGGGGAAATAATTCACCCCTCCACTTT	CASSPRDRGNNSPLHF
.	TRBV5-8	.	TRBJ1-5	15	TGTGCCAGCACCCCGGATGGGTATAGCAATCAGCCCCAGCATTTT	CASTPDGYSNQPQHF
few	TRBV24-1	.	TRBJ1-2	14	TGTGCCACCAGTGGACTCCCAGCCGGAGGGGGCTACACCTTC	CATSGLPAGGGYTF
.	TRBV3-1	.	TRBJ1-6	15	TGTGCCAGCAGCCAGGGTTTACATCAAGGGGCACCCCTCCACTTT	CASSQGLHQGAPLHF
many	TRBV7-2	.	TRBJ2-1	15	TGTGCCAGCAGCGTGGACCTCCCCTCCTACAATGAGCAGTTCTTC	CASSVDLPSYNEQFF
few	TRBV7-9	TRBD2	TRBJ2-3	17	TGTGCCAGCAGCTTTCCCGTAGGCGGGGGGGAAACAGATACGCAGTATTTT	CASSFPVGGGETDTQYF
few	TRBV5-1	.	TRBJ2-3	16	TGCGCCAGCAGCTTGCAAAAGACAAGGGGTGCAGATACGCAGTATTTT	CASSLQKTRGADTQYF
few	TRBV5-1	.	TRBJ2-1	18	TGCGCCAGCAGCTTGGCCCGGGACTCGTTAAGCTCCTACAATGAGCAGTTCTTC	CASSLARDSLSSYNEQFF
few	TRBV20-1	TRBD1	TRBJ1-5	15	TGCAGTGCTAGGGAAGGGACAGGAGAGAATCAGCCCCAGCATTTT	CSAREGTGENQPQHF
.	TRBV19	.	TRBJ2-1	13	TGTGCCAGTAGTATTGGGCTAAACAATGAGCAGTTCTTC	CASSIGLNNEQFF
few	TRBV6-7	.	TRBJ2-3	16	TGTGCCAGCAGTTACGGGGGCGGGACCGACGTGGCGACGCAGTATTTT	CASSYGGGTDVATQYF